This T cell receptor beta chain is drawn from a study of blood T cell repertoires in COVID-19 (dated by TCRdb to 2018 to 2020). Background for the entire study: Samples covering the acute and convalescent phases of COVID-19 were provided by collaborators in the United States, Italy and Spain. The repertoires were released in a freely available public database meant as a resource for research on the immune response to SARS-CoV-2. Subjects who had been exposed to COVID-19, were actively infected with it, or had recovered from it provided the deeply sampled blood TCRbeta repertoires that made up the dataset. The prospective study material was composed of cDNA or gDNA derived from T cells, B-cell-depleted T cells, or PBMCs. The samples were drawn from two sources: the first 160 participants of the ongoing ImmuneRACE study, and fewer than 1,500 subjects contributed by 6 global collaborators. Sample metadata almost always included a de-identified subject ID, COVID-19 status, age in years and sex. HLA class I and class II types, where available, came from metadata supplied by the sample provider rather than from assay-based typing. Findings and caveats that apply to the study as a whole: The quantity of clinical and demographic metadata differed by source and by participant and was supplied without curation.

The collaborating institutions used their own protocols to collect whole blood in K2EDTA tubes. Collaborator samples were shipped for TCRbeta analysis as frozen whole blood, isolated PBMCs, or DNA extracted from either sample type. The germline V gene encodes CDR1 SGHAT and CDR2 FQNNGV. The CDR3 holds 16 amino acids from the cysteine to the phenylalanine. Only CDR3 DNA remains: 48 bases, in frame from the first base. From V the trimming removes 5 bases and from J it removes 2 bases, while the gene matches leave 9 bases of the junction unaccounted for. Worth noting for this clone: Which antigen it targets is not known. No qualities accompany the bases; no much larger clone lies one base away.

TCRbeta CDR3 regions were amplified from genomic DNA by means of the immunoSEQ Assay, a bias-controlled multiplex PCR. On the authors' methods: The number of nucleated cells in each sample was estimated from the amplification of reference gene primers within the assay. Sequence reads were collapsed and filtered to measure the absolute abundance of every unique TCRbeta CDR3 rearrangement. For each sample, productive Simpson clonality was calculated by taking the square root of Simpson's diversity index across productive rearrangements. Not all clones reach the TCRdb copy of this immuneACCESS table, which keeps in-frame sequences only. Checked studies attribute under half of the gap to unresolved V genes and leave the rest unexplained. That table furnishes V, J and clone size, whereas the DNA furnished D and trimming. This sample gives over 200,000 clones in total; 83% of them show up just once. The ten most abundant clones make up roughly 7.6% of the sample.

Material: peripheral blood. The receptor chain draws on TRBV11-2 and TRBJ2-7, with 10 bases matching TRBD2. This TCR came from a woman between 45 and 60 years old with acute or convalescent COVID-19. The DNA sequence reads TGTGCCAGCAGCCCACACTCTAGCGGGAGTACCTACGAGCAGTACTTC. Protein translation: CASSPHSSGSTYEQYF.